These 5 T cell receptor beta chains were sequenced from one sample in a study of vaccination and CD4 T cells after COVID-19. Treatment indicated: roughly ten-day PBMC culture with coronavirus spike peptide pools or control peptides (ViraFEST assay). The unexposed donor gave CD4+ T cells before the COVID-19 pandemic (2011-2018). Their target antigens are unknown. The assay that was used to sequence DNA from cultured CD4+ T cells was the Oncomine TCR Beta short-read assay. In TCRdb, the PCR reads were re-called with MiXCR into one record per CDR3 protein. The table has roughly 9,900 distinct CDR3 sequences, more than 30% seen once. Sample: CD4+ T cells from blood, cultured in vitro. The receptors here all came from a human donor in good health.

This chain joins TRBV20-1 and TRBJ1-1, with no clear D. The CDR3 is 12 residues long. The V gene's germline CDR1 is DFQATT and CDR2 SNEGSKA (reference sequence). Trimming cost V 5 bases and J 2 bases, with 9 bases left between them. CDR3 DNA: TGCAGTGCTTCCCAAGCTAACACTGAAGCTTTCTTT. Amino acid sequence: CSASQANTEAFF.

This chain connects TRBV7-2 to TRBJ2-6, with a weak D call TRBD2 (5 bases). V was pared by 1 base and J by 1 base, with 14 bases between. This CDR3 has 18 amino acids. Germline CDR1 is SGHTA and CDR2 is FQGNSA. CDR3 region: CASSLDGVAESGANVLTF. Written as DNA, the CDR3 is TGTGCCAGCAGCTTAGACGGGGTGGCGGAGTCTGGGGCCAACGTCCTGACTTTC.

The chain employs TRBV2 and TRBJ1-5, with 7 bases aligning to TRBD1. This CDR3 has 14 residues. V dropped 10 bases and J dropped 0; count of bases not matched to a gene: 6. CDR1 SNHLY and CDR2 FYNNEI come from the germline V gene. The CDR3: CATRDSDSNQPQHF. DNA of the CDR3: TGTGCCACCAGGGACAGCGATAGCAATCAGCCCCAGCATTTT.

By sample share, this clonotype is medium-sized. The chain has TRBV7-9 and TRBJ2-5, with TRBD1 identical over 7 bases. The CDR3 length is 15 residues. In germline, CDR1 is SEHNR, CDR2 FQNEAQ (reference sequence). Unmatched junction bases numbered 8, after V lost 5 bases and J lost 2 bases. This CDR3 is CASSPLQGPQETQYF. The CDR3 DNA is TGTGCCAGCAGCCCCCTACAGGGGCCACAAGAGACCCAGTACTTC.

The chain couples TRBV6-1 to TRBJ2-7; TRBD1 matches 7 bases. The length of the CDR3 is 17 residues. V gave up 5 bases and J gave up 3 bases; unmatched junction bases: 16. Per germline, CDR1 MNHNS and CDR2 SASEGT. CDR3 amino acids: CASSTGQDRRPVYEQYF. The CDR3 bases are TGTGCCAGCAGTACCGGACAGGACAGACGACCAGTCTACGAGCAGTACTTC.